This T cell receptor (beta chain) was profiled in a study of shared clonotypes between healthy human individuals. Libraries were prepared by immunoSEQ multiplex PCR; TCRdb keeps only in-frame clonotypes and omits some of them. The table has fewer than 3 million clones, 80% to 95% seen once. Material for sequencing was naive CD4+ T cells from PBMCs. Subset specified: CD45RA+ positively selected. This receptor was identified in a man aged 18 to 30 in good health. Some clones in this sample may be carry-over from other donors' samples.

CDR3 nucleotides: TGTGCCACCAGCAGAGTAGGGGCGGGCGAGCAGTTCTTC. It specifies CATSRVGAGEQFF. This sequence joins TRBV15 and TRBJ2-1, with D possibly being TRBD1 or TRBD2 (5 bases each). From germline, CDR1 is LNHNV and CDR2 YYDKDF (reference sequence). The CDR3 extends over 13 amino acids. Trimming took off 1 base at V and 10 bases at J, with 11 bases between the two ends.